The clone carrying this T cell receptor (beta chain) has a handful of counts. Its antigen is unidentified. In germline, CDR1 is SGHDT, CDR2 YYEEEE. The CDR3 is 14 amino acids. Trimming took 0 bases from V and 5 from J, leaving 9 bases between them. For TCR beta, libraries came from iRepertoire HTBI primers and Arm-PCR of CDR3 regions. Per the original methods: Samples revealed 62 TRBV and around 13 TRBJ segments. TCRdb reanalysed the multiplex PCR reads using MiXCR and keeps one entry per CDR3 protein. The V and J calls shown here were made by TCRdb, not taken from the authors' results. This sample carries roughly 400,000 distinct CDR3 sequences, 21% of them seen once, and the ten largest clones take roughly an eighth. The source of the sample is a study of regulatory T cells in long-lasting Graves disease. Findings of the study overall: Gene preferences differed: TRBV28, TRBJ1-2, TRBJ2-5 in persistent cases. Reduced TCR diversity was observed in persistent Graves' patients versus newly diagnosed patients. The study found persistent patients shared more public clonotypes (around 2,500) than new patients (just over 950).

Specified time point: persistent/refractory GD, antithyroid drugs over 5 years with positive TRAb. RNA from PBMCs was the source of the TCR library. Sequenced here: peripheral blood mononuclear cells (PBMCs), sampled when the disease was refractory, from a patient treated with antithyroid drugs. The receptor comes from a female donor with Graves disease. J is TRBJ1-5 and V is TRBV5-6; D is possibly TRBD1 (6 bases). This CDR3 reads CASSLVGGHQPQHF. Here the CDR3 DNA reads TGTGCCAGCAGCTTGGTGGGGGGGCATCAGCCCCAGCATTTT. Combining the CDR3 with reference TRBV5-6 and TRBJ1-5 gives the whole variable domain DAGVTQSPTHLIKTRGQQVTLRCSPKSGHDTVSWYQQALGQGPQFIFQYYEEEERQRGNFPDRFSGHQFPNYSSELNVNALLLGDSALYLCASSLVGGHQPQHFGDGTRLSIL.